These 25 T cell receptor beta chains were sequenced from one sample in a study of blood T cell repertoires in COVID-19. Clones were sequenced by immunoSEQ multiplex PCR, and TCRdb holds only the in-frame ones, with some missing. The sample includes 300,000 to 400,000 clones, approximately 82% of them seen just once. Sequencing was done on a sample of peripheral blood. These receptors were collected from a young man with active or convalescent COVID-19.

J is TRBJ2-1 and V is TRBV9; TRBD2 aligns across 10 bases. Germline CDR1 and CDR2: SGDLS and YYNGEE. J lost 10 bases, V lost 0 bases, and 16 bases had no gene match. The CDR3 extends over 18 amino acids. CDR3 DNA sequence: TGTGCCAGCAGCGTAGTGGGTAGCGGGGGGACCAAGTTTGCCGAGCAGTTCTTC. It encodes CASSVVGSGGTKFAEQFF. The full variable domain, completed using reference TRBV9 and TRBJ2-1, is DSGVTQTPKHLITATGQRVTLRCSPRSGDLSVYWYQQSLDQGLQFLIQYYNGEERAKGNILERFSAQQFPDLHSELNLSSLELGDSALYFCASSVVGSGGTKFAEQFFGPGTRLTVL.

Regarding this clone: The junction does not match germline at one end; this may be a read error. The V gene is TRBV7-9, the J gene TRBJ2-7, with 11 bases that match TRBD2. The germline V gene encodes CDR1 SEHNR and CDR2 FQNEAQ (reference sequence). This CDR3 has 13 amino acids. CDR3 sequence: CASSTPSGGTSNF. CDR3 DNA sequence: TGTGCCAGCAGCACCCCTAGCGGGGGGACGTCGAACTTC.

The CDR3 DNA reads as TGTGCCAGCAGCGTAGCGACAGGTCAGGACATTCAGTACTTC. Protein product: CASSVATGQDIQYF. The chain joins TRBV9 to TRBJ2-4; the D gene is possibly TRBD1 (6 bases). Germline-derived CDR1 and CDR2 are SGDLS and YYNGEE. CDR3 length: 14 amino acids. V was pared by 0 bases and J by 8 bases, with 12 bases between.

This chain links TRBV6-1 with TRBJ1-1; weak D call: TRBD1 (6 bases). Germline CDR1 is MNHNS and CDR2 is SASEGT. The CDR3 runs to 15 residues. V lost 1 base and J lost 2, with 11 bases in between. CDR3 coding DNA: TGTGCCAGCAGTGAAGGCAGGGGAAGAAACACTGAAGCTTTCTTT. Translated, it gives CASSEGRGRNTEAFF.

The chain couples TRBV7-6 to TRBJ2-7; no clear D. V shed 2 bases and J shed 5 bases, with 10 bases lying between them. CDR3 length: 13 amino acids. CDR1 and CDR2 from the germline V gene are SGHVS and FNYEAQ. The CDR3 here is CASSLTVLDEQYF. The CDR3 DNA reads TGTGCCAGCAGCTTAACAGTTCTGGACGAGCAGTACTTC. The variable domain in full, completed from reference TRBV7-6 and TRBJ2-7, reads GAGVSQSPRYKVTKRGQDVALRCDPISGHVSLYWYRQALGQGPEFLTYFNYEAQQDKSGLPNDRFSAERPEGSISTLTIQRTEQRDSAMYRCASSLTVLDEQYFGPGTRLTVT.

This clone has just one count. V is TRBV5-5 and J is TRBJ2-7; TRBD1 is a possible D gene (5 bases). Trimming removed 1 base at V and 3 bases at J, with 14 bases between. Looked up from germline, CDR1 is SGHKS and CDR2 is YYEKEE (reference sequence). The CDR3 consists of 15 residues. The CDR3 nucleotides are TGTGCCAGCAGCTTGTCAGGGATGGGAAACTACGAGCAGTACTTC. As protein: CASSLSGMGNYEQYF.

J is TRBJ2-3 and V is TRBV5-6; D unclear. CDR3 size: 14 residues. Between the trimmed V and J ends, which lost 0 bases and 2 bases, there was a span of 7 bases. Per the germline V gene, CDR1 is SGHDT and CDR2 is YYEEEE. CDR3 nucleotides: TGTGCCAGCAGCTTGGTGGTCTACACAGATACGCAGTATTTT. Translating it yields CASSLVVYTDTQYF.

This chain links TRBV7-8 with TRBJ2-7, with 7 bases that match TRBD1. The CDR3 sequence is 12 residues long. The V gene's germline CDR1 is SGHVS and CDR2 FQNEAQ. The J segment lost 4 bases and the V segment lost 3 bases, leaving 0 bases of the junction unmatched. As DNA, the CDR3 is TGTGCCAGCAGCTTCAGGGGGTACGAGCAGTACTTC. Translating gives CASSFRGYEQYF.

The genes are TRBV28 and TRBJ1-1, with D possibly matching TRBD1 (6 bases). Germline lookup yields CDR1 MDHEN and CDR2 SYDVKM. The CDR3 extends over 12 amino acids. The CDR3 here is CAGSGYRDGAFF. The CDR3 nucleotides read TGTGCGGGTTCCGGGTACAGGGACGGGGCTTTCTTT.

The gene calls are TRBV7-3 and TRBJ1-1, with D unresolved. Germline V lookup: CDR1 SGHTA, CDR2 FQGTGA. Trimming took 2 bases from V and 8 from J, leaving 12 bases between them. This CDR3 contains 13 residues. CDR3: CASSLVSGGEAFF. The CDR3 DNA follows: TGTGCCAGCAGCTTAGTTAGTGGAGGGGAAGCTTTCTTT. Full variable domain (rest looked up from reference TRBV7-3 and TRBJ1-1): GAGVSQTPSNKVTEKGKYVELRCDPISGHTALYWYRQSLGQGPEFLIYFQGTGAADDSGLPNDRFFAVRPEGSVSTLKIQRTERGDSAVYLCASSLVSGGEAFFGQGTRLTVV.

The table lists this clone with many counts. The genes are TRBV27 and TRBJ2-2; maybe TRBD2 (6 bases). Trimming removed 6 bases at V and 6 bases at J, with 14 bases between. The length of the CDR3 is 14 residues. Germline CDR1 and CDR2: MNHEY and SMNVEV (reference sequence). In DNA, the CDR3 is TGTGCCAGCAGACAGGCCCCGGGGGCCGGGGAGCTGTTTTTT. Translation gives CASRQAPGAGELFF.

The V and J genes are TRBV28 and TRBJ2-7; no clear D. From germline, CDR1 is MDHEN and CDR2 SYDVKM. CDR3 length equals 14 residues. Trimming stripped 6 bases from V and 0 bases from J, with 12 bases between. The CDR3 spells CASRYLSRSYEQYF. The CDR3, as DNA: TGTGCCAGCAGGTATCTATCCCGCTCCTACGAGCAGTACTTC.

The rearrangement joins TRBV18 to TRBJ2-7; D might be TRBD1 (6 bases). Trimming took off 6 bases at V and 3 bases at J, with 21 bases between the two ends. The CDR3 covers 16 residues. Germline values: CDR1 KGHSH, CDR2 LQKENI. The CDR3 sequence is CASSTLRGRGDYEQYF. The CDR3 DNA sequence: TGTGCCAGCTCCACACTCAGGGGACGAGGGGACTACGAGCAGTACTTC.

V gene TRBV18 combines with J gene TRBJ1-1; D is perhaps TRBD1 (5 bases). The CDR3 extends over 13 amino acids. V was trimmed by 6 bases and J by 5 bases, leaving 13 bases between them. CDR1 is KGHSH and CDR2 is LQKENI in the germline V gene. CDR3 DNA sequence: TGTGCCAGCTCCCCCGGAGCAGGGACTGAAGCTTTCTTT. Residues: CASSPGAGTEAFF. Variable domain in full (rest from reference TRBV18 and TRBJ1-1): NAGVMQNPRHLVRRRGQEARLRCSPMKGHSHVYWYRQLPEEGLKFMVYLQKENIIDESGMPKERFSAEFPKEGPSILRIQQVVRGDSAAYFCASSPGAGTEAFFGQGTRLTVV.

This chain uses TRBV6-2 or TRBV6-3 with TRBJ2-3, with 16 bases fitting TRBD2. Unmatched junction bases numbered 4, after V lost 4 bases and J lost 0 bases. The CDR3 runs to 18 residues. CDR1 MNHEY and CDR2 SVGEGT come from the germline V gene. The CDR3 nucleotides are TGTGCCAGCAGTTCCGGGACTAGCGGGGGGGTTAGCACAGATACGCAGTATTTT. Amino acids: CASSSGTSGGVSTDTQYF.

The chain carries TRBV19 and TRBJ1-1; 8 bases are shared with TRBD1. Trimming at V came to 4 bases and at J to 2 bases, leaving 6 bases not matched to a gene. CDR3 length: 15 amino acids. The germline gives CDR1 LNHDA, CDR2 SQIVND (reference sequence). In DNA, the CDR3 is TGTGCCAGTAGTACTCGACAGGGGATAAACACTGAAGCTTTCTTT. Translation gives CASSTRQGINTEAFF.

The V gene is TRBV11-2, the J gene TRBJ2-4; no clear D. Trimming took 5 bases from V and 3 from J, leaving 17 bases between them. The CDR3 is made up of 16 amino acids. CDR1 is SGHAT, CDR2 FQNNGV, per germline. Here the CDR3 reads CASSPRGREDKNIQYF. The CDR3 coding sequence is TGTGCCAGCAGCCCCCGTGGTAGAGAAGACAAAAACATTCAGTACTTC.

The chain joins TRBV29-1 to TRBJ2-7, with TRBD2 matching 10 bases. This CDR3 region has 16 residues. Germline CDR1 SQVTM, CDR2 ANQGSEA. The V and J ends lost 2 bases and 0 bases, in that order; junction bases with no gene match: 7. CDR3 region: CSVEILAGRASYEQYF. The CDR3 DNA is TGCAGCGTTGAAATACTAGCGGGACGAGCCTCCTACGAGCAGTACTTC.

This clone was detected a few times. The chain has TRBV30 and TRBJ1-5; 7 positions match TRBD1. This CDR3 is built from 18 residues. From germline, CDR1 is GTSNPN and CDR2 SVGIG (reference sequence). Trimming removed 5 bases from V and 0 bases from J; junction bases left unmatched: 16. This chain's CDR3 is CAWGDGTELRYSNQPQHF. The CDR3 DNA reads TGTGCCTGGGGGGACGGGACAGAACTCCGGTATAGCAATCAGCCCCAGCATTTT.

This clone showed up just a few times. V usage is TRBV28 and J usage is TRBJ1-2; TRBD1 matches 7 bases. The germline V gene encodes CDR1 MDHEN and CDR2 SYDVKM. V gave up 3 bases and J gave up 1 base; unmatched junction bases: 5. There are 15 residues in the CDR3. CDR3 region: CASSLPDRYNYGYTF. In DNA, the CDR3 is TGTGCCAGCAGTTTGCCGGACAGGTATAACTATGGCTACACCTTC.

The rearrangement joins TRBV2 to TRBJ1-1, with D maybe TRBD1 (5 bases). V lost 4 bases and J lost 0, with 9 bases in between. Germline V gene sequence: CDR1 SNHLY, CDR2 FYNNEI. The CDR3 length is 14 residues. The CDR3 is CASSGTSVNTEAFF. CDR3 DNA: TGTGCCAGCAGTGGGACATCCGTGAACACTGAAGCTTTCTTT.

The gene calls are TRBV29-1 and TRBJ1-4; a weak D match, TRBD1 (5 bases). V was cut by 6 bases and J by 3 bases, with 11 bases left in between. Looked up from germline, CDR1 is SQVTM and CDR2 is ANQGSEA. The CDR3 extends over 13 amino acids. CDR3 sequence: CSVRQSPNEKLFF. The CDR3 DNA sequence: TGCAGCGTCCGACAGAGCCCTAATGAAAAACTGTTTTTT. The complete variable domain, with remaining parts taken from reference TRBV29-1 and TRBJ1-4, reads SAVISQKPSRDICQRGTSLTIQCQVDSQVTMMFWYRQQPGQSLTLIATANQGSEATYESGFVIDKFPISRPNLTFSTLTVSNMSPEDSSIYLCSVRQSPNEKLFFGSGTQLSVL.

The V gene is TRBV2, the J gene TRBJ1-2; TRBD1 is a possible D gene (5 bases). Germline loops: CDR1 SNHLY, CDR2 FYNNEI. Trimming left V 5 bases short and J 3 bases short, with 10 bases between. This CDR3 spans 13 amino acids. The CDR3 is CASSSGRDYGYTF. As DNA, the CDR3 is TGTGCCAGCAGTTCGGGCAGGGACTATGGCTACACCTTC.

This sequence joins TRBV27 and TRBJ2-7; TRBD1 matches 9 bases. This CDR3 spans 16 amino acids. The J segment lost 5 bases and the V segment lost 8 bases, leaving 16 bases of the junction unmatched. The germline CDR1 and CDR2 sequences are MNHEY and SMNVEV (reference sequence). CDR3 in DNA: TGTGCCAGCGGAGTAGGGGACAGGGAGTTGTTGGACGAGCAGTACTTC. Translated, it gives CASGVGDRELLDEQYF.

In its sample, this clone was seen once. The chain has TRBV6-2 or TRBV6-3 and TRBJ2-4, with TRBD1 matching over 8 bases. Germline lookup yields CDR1 MNHEY and CDR2 SVGEGT. This CDR3 has 15 amino acids. Losses at the gene ends were 2 bases for V and 8 bases for J; bases not matched to a gene: 8. In DNA, the CDR3 is TGTGCCAGCAGTTACCCCCGGACAGGGAGGCACATTCAGTACTTC. It codes for CASSYPRTGRHIQYF.